The rows below give T cell receptor beta chains drawn from one sample of a study of blood T cell repertoires in COVID-19. Using immunoSEQ multiplex PCR, the repertoire was profiled, and TCRdb retains in-frame clones only, with some absent. The sample records 99,000 or so clones, roughly 80% being singletons. Sequences were obtained from peripheral blood. These receptors came from a woman between 65 and 79 years old with acute or convalescent COVID-19. Each CDR3 is given with its conserved first and last residue. The D gene is left open where the match is weak. Only part of the rows carry a size: once, few, many, or a class if the clone is expanded.

v_gene: TRBV19
d_gene: .
j_gene: TRBJ1-6
abundance: once
CDR3aa: CASSMVGRGDSPLHF
CDR3nt: TGTGCCAGTAGTATGGTCGGCAGGGGAGATTCACCCCTCCACTTT

v_gene: TRBV19
d_gene: TRBD2
j_gene: TRBJ2-1
abundance: few
CDR3aa: CASRSSGSYYNEQFF
CDR3nt: TGTGCCAGTAGGTCTAGCGGGAGTTACTACAATGAGCAGTTCTTC

v_gene: TRBV6-5
d_gene: .
j_gene: TRBJ2-2
abundance: .
CDR3aa: CASTTTGELFF
CDR3nt: TGTGCCAGCACAACTACCGGGGAGCTGTTTTTT

v_gene: TRBV5-4
d_gene: TRBD2
j_gene: TRBJ2-2
abundance: .
CDR3aa: CASSWTSGRAGELFF
CDR3nt: TGTGCCAGCAGCTGGACTAGCGGGAGAGCCGGGGAGCTGTTTTTT

v_gene: TRBV7-9
d_gene: .
j_gene: TRBJ2-1
abundance: .
CDR3aa: CASSTTGTYNEQFF
CDR3nt: TGTGCCAGCAGCACGACAGGTACCTACAATGAGCAGTTCTTC

v_gene: TRBV28
d_gene: .
j_gene: TRBJ2-2
abundance: once
CDR3aa: CASSGAERNTGELFF
CDR3nt: TGTGCCAGCAGTGGAGCGGAGCGGAACACCGGGGAGCTGTTTTTT

v_gene: TRBV19
d_gene: .
j_gene: TRBJ1-5
abundance: .
CDR3aa: CASSIQDYSNQPQHF
CDR3nt: TGTGCCAGTAGTATACAGGATTATAGCAATCAGCCCCAGCATTTT

v_gene: TRBV7-9
d_gene: .
j_gene: TRBJ2-7
abundance: .
CDR3aa: CASSSTPYEQYF
CDR3nt: TGTGCCAGCAGCTCGACACCATACGAGCAGTACTTC

v_gene: TRBV30
d_gene: .
j_gene: TRBJ1-6
abundance: .
CDR3aa: CAWSPQGDSPLHF
CDR3nt: TGTGCCTGGAGCCCTCAAGGGGATTCACCCCTCCACTTT

v_gene: TRBV2
d_gene: .
j_gene: TRBJ2-5
abundance: medium-sized
CDR3aa: CASSEVEETQYF
CDR3nt: TGTGCCAGCAGTGAGGTGGAGGAGACCCAGTACTTC

v_gene: TRBV10-3
d_gene: .
j_gene: TRBJ1-3
abundance: few
CDR3aa: CAISEQGSGNTIYF
CDR3nt: TGTGCCATCAGTGAGCAGGGATCCGGAAACACCATATATTTT

v_gene: TRBV25-1
d_gene: .
j_gene: TRBJ2-2
abundance: few
CDR3aa: CASTLAVTGELFF
CDR3nt: TGTGCCAGCACCCTAGCAGTTACCGGGGAGCTGTTTTTT

v_gene: TRBV4-1
d_gene: .
j_gene: TRBJ2-5
abundance: .
CDR3aa: CASSQGSGLKETQYF
CDR3nt: TGCGCCAGCAGCCAAGGAAGTGGACTTAAAGAGACCCAGTACTTC

v_gene: TRBV14
d_gene: TRBD1
j_gene: TRBJ2-1
abundance: .
CDR3aa: CASSQQIQGFHEQFF
CDR3nt: TGTGCCAGCAGCCAACAGATACAGGGGTTCCATGAGCAGTTCTTC

v_gene: TRBV7-2
d_gene: TRBD1
j_gene: TRBJ1-1
abundance: .
CDR3aa: CASSLGGGVWGTEAFF
CDR3nt: TGTGCCAGCAGCTTAGGAGGGGGCGTCTGGGGCACTGAAGCTTTCTTT

v_gene: TRBV29-1
d_gene: .
j_gene: TRBJ1-2
abundance: .
CDR3aa: CSVEEVGRYTF
CDR3nt: TGCAGCGTCGAAGAGGTTGGCCGCTACACCTTC

v_gene: TRBV3-1/TRBV3-2
d_gene: TRBD2
j_gene: TRBJ2-3
abundance: .
CDR3aa: CASSQGSGAVDTQYF
CDR3nt: TGTGCCAGCAGCCAAGGTAGCGGGGCGGTAGATACGCAGTATTTT

v_gene: TRBV5-1
d_gene: TRBD1
j_gene: TRBJ2-3
abundance: .
CDR3aa: CASSFRQGPDTQYF
CDR3nt: TGCGCCAGCAGCTTCCGACAGGGACCAGATACGCAGTATTTT

v_gene: TRBV11-2
d_gene: TRBD1
j_gene: TRBJ2-3
abundance: .
CDR3aa: CASSLVGTGGELADTQYF
CDR3nt: TGTGCCAGCAGCTTAGTGGGGACAGGGGGTGAGTTGGCAGATACGCAGTATTTT

v_gene: TRBV6-6
d_gene: .
j_gene: TRBJ1-2
abundance: .
CDR3aa: CASTYGGSNYGYTF
CDR3nt: TGTGCCAGCACTTACGGAGGGAGCAACTATGGCTACACCTTC

v_gene: TRBV20-1
d_gene: .
j_gene: TRBJ2-5
abundance: .
CDR3aa: CSASRGQETQYF
CDR3nt: TGCAGTGCTAGTCGGGGCCAAGAGACCCAGTACTTC

v_gene: TRBV27
d_gene: .
j_gene: TRBJ1-1
abundance: .
CDR3aa: CASSLSDGGPRGTEAFF
CDR3nt: TGTGCCAGCAGTTTATCAGACGGGGGTCCCCGGGGCACTGAAGCTTTCTTT

v_gene: TRBV7-2
d_gene: TRBD2
j_gene: TRBJ2-7
abundance: .
CDR3aa: CASSPSSGVSYEQYF
CDR3nt: TGTGCCAGCAGCCCCTCGAGCGGGGTATCCTACGAGCAGTACTTC

v_gene: TRBV4-3
d_gene: .
j_gene: TRBJ1-2
abundance: .
CDR3aa: CASSQVGQSDYGYTF
CDR3nt: TGCGCCAGCAGCCAAGTTGGACAGAGCGACTATGGCTACACCTTC

v_gene: TRBV9
d_gene: TRBD1
j_gene: TRBJ1-4
abundance: .
CDR3aa: CASSIGTGIEKLFF
CDR3nt: TGTGCCAGCAGCATCGGGACAGGGATTGAAAAACTGTTTTTT

v_gene: TRBV9
d_gene: TRBD1
j_gene: TRBJ1-2
abundance: .
CDR3aa: CASSGQGNYGYTF
CDR3nt: TGTGCCAGCAGCGGACAGGGAAACTATGGCTACACCTTC

v_gene: TRBV4-3
d_gene: .
j_gene: TRBJ1-5
abundance: .
CDR3aa: CASSQDLTGKWQPQHF
CDR3nt: TGCGCCAGCAGCCAAGATCTGACCGGGAAATGGCAGCCCCAGCATTTT

v_gene: TRBV11-2
d_gene: TRBD2
j_gene: TRBJ2-7
abundance: .
CDR3aa: CASSSGTSGVEQYF
CDR3nt: TGTGCCAGCAGCTCCGGGACTAGCGGCGTAGAGCAGTACTTC

v_gene: TRBV7-8
d_gene: TRBD1
j_gene: TRBJ1-4
abundance: .
CDR3aa: CASSLRTGFNEKLFF
CDR3nt: TGTGCCAGCAGCCTAAGGACAGGGTTTAATGAAAAACTGTTTTTT

v_gene: TRBV6-4
d_gene: .
j_gene: TRBJ2-1
abundance: .
CDR3aa: CASSDSSTSEQFF
CDR3nt: TGTGCCAGCAGTGACTCGAGTACGTCTGAGCAGTTCTTC

v_gene: TRBV6-6
d_gene: .
j_gene: TRBJ1-1
abundance: .
CDR3aa: CASKGQWNTEAFF
CDR3nt: TGTGCCAGCAAAGGACAGTGGAACACTGAAGCTTTCTTT

v_gene: TRBV19
d_gene: .
j_gene: TRBJ1-5
abundance: .
CDR3aa: CASSIGQGNQPQHF
CDR3nt: TGTGCCAGTAGTATTGGGCAGGGGAACCAGCCCCAGCATTTT

v_gene: TRBV7-9
d_gene: .
j_gene: TRBJ1-2
abundance: .
CDR3aa: CASSLGQGQGYYGYTF
CDR3nt: TGTGCCAGCAGCTTAGGCCAGGGCCAGGGATACTATGGCTACACCTTC

v_gene: TRBV4-3
d_gene: .
j_gene: TRBJ2-1
abundance: once
CDR3aa: CASSQASRRGYNEQFF
CDR3nt: TGCGCCAGCAGCCAAGCTTCTCGCCGGGGGTATAATGAGCAGTTCTTC

v_gene: TRBV12-3/TRBV12-4
d_gene: .
j_gene: TRBJ1-2
abundance: .
CDR3aa: CASSPKGSYGYTF
CDR3nt: TGTGCCAGCAGTCCCAAAGGGAGCTATGGCTACACCTTC

v_gene: TRBV19
d_gene: TRBD1
j_gene: TRBJ1-1
abundance: .
CDR3aa: CASSNPPGTGNTEAFF
CDR3nt: TGTGCCAGTAGTAACCCCCCCGGGACAGGGAACACTGAAGCTTTCTTT

v_gene: TRBV5-4
d_gene: .
j_gene: TRBJ2-7
abundance: .
CDR3aa: CASSFGSSYEQYF
CDR3nt: TGTGCCAGCAGCTTTGGCAGCTCCTACGAGCAGTACTTC

v_gene: TRBV19
d_gene: TRBD1
j_gene: TRBJ1-5
abundance: .
CDR3aa: CASSPTGHSNQPQHF
CDR3nt: TGTGCCAGTAGCCCGACAGGGCATAGCAATCAGCCCCAGCATTTT

v_gene: TRBV15
d_gene: .
j_gene: TRBJ1-1
abundance: many
CDR3aa: CATSRDSYTEAFF
CDR3nt: TGTGCCACCAGCAGAGATTCTTACACTGAAGCTTTCTTT

v_gene: TRBV5-1
d_gene: TRBD1
j_gene: TRBJ1-2
abundance: .
CDR3aa: CASSPGQGYYGYTF
CDR3nt: TGCGCCAGCAGCCCGGGACAGGGGTACTATGGCTACACCTTC

v_gene: TRBV4-1
d_gene: .
j_gene: TRBJ1-2
abundance: .
CDR3aa: CASSQAGNYGYTF
CDR3nt: TGCGCCAGCAGCCAAGCAGGGAACTATGGCTACACCTTC

v_gene: TRBV30
d_gene: TRBD2
j_gene: TRBJ2-5
abundance: .
CDR3aa: CAWSEGLAGGGTQYF
CDR3nt: TGTGCCTGGAGTGAGGGACTAGCGGGAGGCGGGACCCAGTACTTC

v_gene: TRBV9
d_gene: .
j_gene: TRBJ2-5
abundance: .
CDR3aa: CASSADRGGETQYF
CDR3nt: TGTGCCAGCAGCGCCGACAGGGGAGGGGAGACCCAGTACTTC

v_gene: TRBV3-1/TRBV3-2
d_gene: TRBD1
j_gene: TRBJ2-7
abundance: .
CDR3aa: CASSQGIGTGTLVEQYF
CDR3nt: TGTGCCAGCAGCCAAGGGATAGGGACAGGCACCCTGGTCGAGCAGTACTTC

v_gene: TRBV6-4
d_gene: TRBD2
j_gene: TRBJ2-1
abundance: .
CDR3aa: CASSERGLAGLEQFF
CDR3nt: TGTGCCAGCAGTGAAAGAGGACTAGCGGGACTTGAGCAGTTCTTC

v_gene: TRBV7-2
d_gene: .
j_gene: TRBJ2-2
abundance: once
CDR3aa: CASSFLAGELFF
CDR3nt: TGTGCCAGCAGCTTCCTTGCGGGGGAGCTGTTTTTT

v_gene: TRBV5-1
d_gene: .
j_gene: TRBJ2-7
abundance: .
CDR3aa: CASSAVQSTGEQYF
CDR3nt: TGCGCCAGCAGCGCGGTCCAGTCTACTGGCGAGCAGTACTTC

v_gene: TRBV4-1
d_gene: TRBD2
j_gene: TRBJ2-1
abundance: .
CDR3aa: CASSQDRGGGYNEQFF
CDR3nt: TGCGCCAGCAGCCAAGATAGGGGCGGGGGCTACAATGAGCAGTTCTTC